The 15 T cell receptor beta chains presented below share a single source sample, sequenced in a study of long-term antiretroviral therapy in people with HIV. Runs used v3.0 of the immunoSEQ assay and were done at survey level. TCRdb keeps only in-frame clones here, not all; method: immunoSEQ multiplex PCR. The table has 20,000 to 25,000 clones, around four fifths seen once. Material: unsorted PBMCs, obtained about 4.1 years after starting antiretroviral therapy. These receptors all come from a man between 25 and 39 years old with HIV.

The genes are TRBV19 and TRBJ2-1; 8 nucleotides line up with TRBD1. Trimming removed 9 bases from V and 9 bases from J; junction bases left unmatched: 7. The CDR3 contains 12 residues. CDR1 is LNHDA and CDR2 is SQIVND in the germline V gene (reference sequence). As DNA, the CDR3 is TGTGCCAGCGGGGACAGGCTCGGTGAGCAGTTCTTC. Translated, it gives CASGDRLGEQFF.

V and J are TRBV7-6 and TRBJ2-5; D gene ambiguous. V dropped 8 bases and J dropped 0 bases, with 7 bases sitting between them. This CDR3 is built from 12 residues. CDR1 and CDR2 from the germline V gene are SGHVS and FNYEAQ. The CDR3 DNA sequence: TGTGCCAGCTCGGAGTACCAAGAGACCCAGTACTTC. Its translation is CASSEYQETQYF.

This chain joins TRBV6-4 and TRBJ2-1; 8 nucleotides match TRBD2. Trimming removed 3 bases from V and 9 bases from J; junction bases left unmatched: 10. The CDR3 has 15 amino acids. Germline V gene data show CDR1 as MRHNA and CDR2 as SNTAGT. The CDR3 protein is CASSESSGGSGEQFF. The CDR3, as DNA: TGTGCCAGCAGTGAATCAAGCGGGGGATCAGGTGAGCAGTTCTTC.

This chain joins TRBV29-1 and TRBJ2-1; D ambiguous. CDR1 and CDR2 from the germline V gene are SQVTM and ANQGSEA. V was clipped by 0 bases and J by 8 bases, with 2 bases between them. The CDR3 has 10 amino acids. The CDR3 here is CSVEDHEQFF. The DNA for the CDR3 is TGCAGCGTTGAAGATCATGAGCAGTTCTTC.

The chain employs TRBV7-3 and TRBJ2-7; D gene ambiguous. This CDR3 contains 15 residues. The germline CDR1 and CDR2 sequences are SGHTA and FQGTGA. The germline V and J ends were trimmed by 5 bases and 7 bases, with 21 bases remaining between them. As DNA, the CDR3 is TGTGCCAGCAGCCCTATGGGCAGTGGGGTAGGGGAGCAGTACTTC. Translated: CASSPMGSGVGEQYF.

V and J are TRBV30 and TRBJ2-1; D is possibly TRBD2 (5 bases). The CDR3 spans 12 residues. The V end lost 2 bases, the J end lost 10 bases, and 12 bases lay between the germline ends. CDR1 is GTSNPN and CDR2 is SVGIG in the germline V gene (reference sequence). The CDR3 here is CAWSRLAWEQFF. CDR3 nucleotides: TGTGCCTGGAGTCGCCTAGCTTGGGAGCAGTTCTTC.

V usage is TRBV11-2 and J usage is TRBJ2-1; weak D call: TRBD2 (6 bases). The germline CDR1 and CDR2 sequences are SGHAT and FQNNGV. CDR3 size: 11 residues. Trimming removed 7 bases from V and 15 bases from J, with 16 bases in between. The CDR3 DNA reads TGTGCCAGCAACTCCGGGACCGGGGGGTTCTTC. It is translated as CASNSGTGGFF.

The CDR3 spells CASSVEGWGNQPQHF. The CDR3, as DNA: TGTGCCAGCAGCGTAGAAGGCTGGGGAAATCAGCCCCAGCATTTT. This chain connects TRBV9 to TRBJ1-5; D remains ambiguous. Germline V gene lookup returns CDR1 SGDLS and CDR2 YYNGEE. Trimming cost V 0 bases and J 4 bases, with 11 bases left between them. The CDR3 totals 15 residues. Looking up the rest from reference TRBV9 and TRBJ1-5 gives the full variable domain: DSGVTQTPKHLITATGQRVTLRCSPRSGDLSVYWYQQSLDQGLQFLIQYYNGEERAKGNILERFSAQQFPDLHSELNLSSLELGDSALYFCASSVEGWGNQPQHFGDGTRLSIL.

V is TRBV5-1 and J is TRBJ1-2, with 9 bases aligning to TRBD1. V shed 4 bases and J 6 bases; nucleotides not matched to a gene: 4. The CDR3 totals 13 residues. Germline CDR1 SGHRS, CDR2 YFSETQ. The CDR3 coding sequence is TGCGCCAGCAGCCAGACAGGGGGAAATGGCTACACCTTC. Protein sequence: CASSQTGGNGYTF. The variable domain in full, with the rest retrieved from reference TRBV5-1 and TRBJ1-2, is KAGVTQTPRYLIKTRGQQVTLSCSPISGHRSVSWYQQTPGQGLQFLFEYFSETQRNKGNFPGRFSGRQFSNSRSEMNVSTLELGDSALYLCASSQTGGNGYTFGSGTRLTVV.

The gene calls are TRBV7-2 and TRBJ2-1; D is unclear. The CDR3 loop spans 12 amino acids. From germline, CDR1 is SGHTA and CDR2 FQGNSA. Trimming took off 5 bases at V and 4 bases at J, with 6 bases between the two ends. CDR3 protein: CASSHAYNEQFF. The CDR3 DNA sequence: TGTGCCAGCAGCCACGCTTACAATGAGCAGTTCTTC.

The V gene is TRBV19, the J gene TRBJ2-1; D perhaps matches TRBD2 (6 bases). In germline, CDR1 is LNHDA, CDR2 SQIVND (reference sequence). Deletions cut 3 bases from V and 15 bases from J, with 12 bases between. This CDR3 comprises 11 residues. The CDR3 loop reads CASSMGLKLFF. The CDR3 region has the DNA TGTGCCAGTAGTATGGGACTCAAGTTGTTCTTC.

CDR3 residues: CASSPRGFYGYTF. As DNA, the CDR3 is TGTGCCAGCAGCCCGAGGGGGTTCTATGGCTACACCTTC. The chain employs TRBV5-6 and TRBJ1-2; D perhaps matches TRBD1 (6 bases). The ends were cut back, 4 bases at V and 4 bases at J, with 11 bases in the middle. The germline CDR1 and CDR2 sequences are SGHDT and YYEEEE. This CDR3 is built from 13 residues. Full variable domain (rest looked up from reference TRBV5-6 and TRBJ1-2): DAGVTQSPTHLIKTRGQQVTLRCSPKSGHDTVSWYQQALGQGPQFIFQYYEEEERQRGNFPDRFSGHQFPNYSSELNVNALLLGDSALYLCASSPRGFYGYTFGSGTRLTVV.

This chain links TRBV19 with TRBJ2-7; D unclear. The germline V gene has CDR1 LNHDA and CDR2 SQIVND (reference sequence). The CDR3 length is 14 residues. Trimming removed 0 bases at V and 0 bases at J, with 6 bases between. The CDR3 nucleotides are TGTGCCAGTAGTATAGAGGTGGACTCCTACGAGCAGTACTTC. Residues: CASSIEVDSYEQYF. Full variable domain (missing parts from reference TRBV19 and TRBJ2-7): DGGITQSPKYLFRKEGQNVTLSCEQNLNHDAMYWYRQDPGQGLRLIYYSQIVNDFQKGDIAEGYSVSREKKESFPLTVTSAQKNPTAFYLCASSIEVDSYEQYFGPGTRLTVT.

This clone turned up a few times. The V and J genes are TRBV7-9 and TRBJ1-2; maybe TRBD1 (6 bases). V lost 5 bases, J lost 4 bases, and 14 bases lay in between. CDR1 SEHNR and CDR2 FQNEAQ come from the germline V gene (reference sequence). The CDR3 runs 14 residues. In nucleotides, the CDR3 is TGTGCCAGCAGCCTGGGGGCGTCCTCCTATGGCTACACCTTC. As protein: CASSLGASSYGYTF.

The V call is TRBV7-9, the J call TRBJ2-3; D not certain. V shed 4 bases and J shed 2 bases, with 13 bases lying between them. This CDR3 has 15 residues. Germline CDR1 is SEHNR and CDR2 is FQNEAQ (reference sequence). DNA for the CDR3: TGTGCCAGCAGCTCCTGGACCGATTCCACAGATACGCAGTATTTT. Protein sequence: CASSSWTDSTDTQYF. The variable domain in full, completed from reference TRBV7-9 and TRBJ2-3, reads DTGVSQNPRHKITKRGQNVTFRCDPISEHNRLYWYRQTLGQGPEFLTYFQNEAQLEKSRLLSDRFSAERPKGSFSTLEIQRTEQGDSAMYLCASSSWTDSTDTQYFGPGTRLTVL.